Listed here is a single TCR beta chain. Its antigen is not identified. The record originates from a study of post-analysis software for immune sequencing data. Across the whole study: Patients with relapsing-remitting, secondary progressive and progressive-relapsing multiple sclerosis courses were all represented. Findings and caveats of the study: Samples made in the same batch grouped tightly together by F measure. Patients showed TRBV5-6, TRBV5-1 and TRBV20-1 among five TRBV segments more frequent than in controls. Patients with multiple sclerosis recorded significantly lower normalized Chao1 diversity than controls, the study found.

Built from TCR beta cDNA, the libraries had unique molecular identifiers in them. Researchers reported 400,000 to 550,000 cDNA molecules coming from approximately 1 to 10 million T cells. One entry per CDR3 protein, called by TCRdb with MiXCR from the PCR reads. The sample yields 750,000 to 950,000 distinct CDR3 sequences, under 70% seen once. Germline values: CDR1 SQVTM, CDR2 ANQGSEA. V was pared by 5 bases and J by 4 bases, with 15 bases of the junction left unmatched. The CDR3 is made up of 18 amino acids. This receptor was obtained from a girl aged 5 to 17 with multiple sclerosis. Sequencing input: blood. The chain employs TRBV29-1 and TRBJ2-3; 13 bases map to TRBD2. Here the CDR3 reads CSVRGLAGEKGVPDTQYF. The DNA for the CDR3 is TGCAGCGTTCGCGGACTAGCGGGAGAAAAAGGGGTTCCAGATACGCAGTATTTT.